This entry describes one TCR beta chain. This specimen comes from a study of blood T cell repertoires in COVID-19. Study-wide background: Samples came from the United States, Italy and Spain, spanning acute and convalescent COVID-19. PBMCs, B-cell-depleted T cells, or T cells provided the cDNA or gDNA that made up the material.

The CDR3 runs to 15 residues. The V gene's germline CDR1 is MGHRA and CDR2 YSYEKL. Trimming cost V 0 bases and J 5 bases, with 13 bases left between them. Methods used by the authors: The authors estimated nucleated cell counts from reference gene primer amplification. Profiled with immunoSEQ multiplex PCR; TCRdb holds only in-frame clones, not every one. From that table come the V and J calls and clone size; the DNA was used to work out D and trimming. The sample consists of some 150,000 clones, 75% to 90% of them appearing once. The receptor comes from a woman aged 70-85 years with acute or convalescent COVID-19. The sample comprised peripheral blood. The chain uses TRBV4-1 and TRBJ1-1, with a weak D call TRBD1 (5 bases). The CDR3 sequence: CASSQDRGGRTEAFF. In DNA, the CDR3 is TGCGCCAGCAGCCAAGATAGGGGAGGGAGGACTGAAGCTTTCTTT.